Below, one T cell receptor (beta chain) is given with its context. As originally analysed: Estimates of nucleated cell counts were drawn from the amplification of reference gene primers. Using immunoSEQ multiplex PCR, the repertoire was profiled, and TCRdb retains in-frame clones only, with some absent. That table furnishes V, J and clone size, whereas the DNA furnished D and trimming. The sample lists around 430,000 clones; approximately 88% were seen once. This sample is part of a study of blood T cell repertoires in COVID-19. Study background: The United States, Italy and Spain supplied acute and convalescent COVID-19 samples.

Per germline, CDR1 KGHDR and CDR2 SFDVKD. The CDR3 length is 15 residues. V gave up 3 bases and J gave up 5 bases, with 15 bases separating them. Seattle participants joined during active infection and were tracked over time. This receptor was obtained from a woman aged 50 to 60 with COVID-19, enrolled during active disease. The specimen was peripheral blood. The chain has TRBV24-1 and TRBJ2-5; D may be TRBD2 (5 bases). CDR3: CATSDLGMTGETQYF. As DNA, the CDR3 is TGTGCCACCAGTGATCTCGGGATGACCGGCGAGACCCAGTACTTC.